The rows below give T cell receptor beta chains drawn from one sample of a study of cytomegalovirus exposure and HLA in healthy donors. Produced via immunoSEQ multiplex PCR; TCRdb's table is partial and in-frame only. The table includes around 150,000 clones, 80% to 90% detected once. The source material was PBMCs. All receptors derive from a man aged 18-30 years in good health and CMV-seropositive. CDR3s include the opening cysteine and the closing phenylalanine or tryptophan. A D gene is named only where the DNA matches it firmly. Rows may omit the clone size; those that give it use once, few, many or a size class.

clone size	D gene	J gene	V gene	CDR3 length	CDR3 protein	CDR3 DNA
.	.	TRBJ1-2	TRBV6-5	15	CASSAIIRDIEGYTF	TGTGCCAGCAGTGCTATAATCCGGGACATTGAGGGCTACACCTTC
.	.	TRBJ2-7	TRBV9	14	CASSVGDTPYEQYF	TGTGCCAGCAGCGTAGGGGACACTCCCTACGAGCAGTACTTC
once	TRBD2	TRBJ2-7	TRBV4-1	15	CASSPLAGGRYEQYF	TGCGCCAGCAGCCCTCTAGCGGGGGGGCGGTACGAGCAGTACTTC
.	TRBD1	TRBJ2-6	TRBV9	17	CASSGGQGSSGANVLTF	TGTGCCAGCAGCGGCGGACAGGGGAGCTCTGGGGCCAACGTCCTGACTTTC
.	.	TRBJ1-2	TRBV7-6	15	CASSLSPGDGRGYTF	TGTGCCAGCAGCTTAAGTCCGGGGGACGGTCGAGGCTACACCTTC
once	.	TRBJ1-5	TRBV15	13	CATSRRSNQPQHF	TGTGCCACCAGCAGGCGCAGCAATCAGCCCCAGCATTTT
.	.	TRBJ2-6	TRBV14	13	CASSQVWANVLTF	TGTGCCAGCAGCCAAGTCTGGGCCAACGTCCTGACTTTC
.	.	TRBJ2-3	TRBV14	12	CASSPTTDTQYF	TGTGCCAGCAGCCCTACCACAGATACGCAGTATTTT
.	.	TRBJ2-7	TRBV7-2	14	CASSLGTDPYEQYF	TGTGCCAGCAGCTTAGGTACAGATCCCTACGAGCAGTACTTC
.	.	TRBJ1-6	TRBV11-2	15	CASSLRTAYNSPLHF	TGTGCCAGCAGCCTTCGGACAGCATATAATTCACCCCTCCACTTT
once	TRBD1	TRBJ1-3	TRBV7-2	18	CASSFLAGGAGAGNTIYF	TGTGCCAGCAGCTTTTTAGCAGGGGGCGCGGGAGCTGGAAACACCATATATTTT
.	.	TRBJ2-5	TRBV20-1	11	CSATDQETQYF	TGCAGTGCTACAGACCAAGAGACCCAGTACTTC
.	.	TRBJ1-3	TRBV19	14	CASSMLNSGNTIYF	TGTGCCAGTAGTATGTTAAACTCTGGAAACACCATATATTTT
.	.	TRBJ1-6	TRBV19	14	CASSIVVGNSPLHF	TGTGCCAGTAGTATAGTAGTCGGGAATTCACCCCTCCACTTT
.	.	TRBJ1-6	TRBV7-9	16	CASSSSPGHNNSPLHF	TGTGCCAGCAGCTCGTCCCCGGGACATAATAATTCACCCCTCCACTTT
.	.	TRBJ1-3	TRBV5-4	15	CASSLGGSSGNTIYF	TGTGCCAGCAGCTTGGGGGGCAGCTCTGGAAACACCATATATTTT
.	TRBD1	TRBJ2-7	TRBV6-1	16	CASSELLGTGVYEQYF	TGTGCCAGCAGTGAACTCCTGGGGACAGGGGTCTACGAGCAGTACTTC
.	.	TRBJ1-2	TRBV5-4	18	CASSTPDSPFNTNYGYTF	TGTGCCAGCAGCACACCGGACAGCCCTTTTAACACTAACTATGGCTACACCTTC
.	TRBD1	TRBJ1-3	TRBV19	15	CASSAWTGTGNTIYF	TGTGCCAGTAGTGCCTGGACAGGGACTGGAAACACCATATATTTT
.	.	TRBJ1-2	TRBV5-8	16	CASFTPPTVANYGYTF	TGTGCCAGCTTCACTCCTCCCACGGTAGCCAACTATGGCTACACCTTC
.	.	TRBJ2-7	TRBV9	13	CASSRTDRGEQYF	TGTGCCAGCAGCCGGACAGACCGGGGCGAGCAGTACTTC
.	TRBD2	TRBJ2-1	TRBV5-8	17	CASNGPPASGVYNEQFF	TGTGCCAGCAACGGTCCCCCGGCTAGCGGGGTTTACAATGAGCAGTTCTTC
.	TRBD1	TRBJ2-7	TRBV5-1	14	CASSRTGDSYEQYF	TGCGCCAGCAGTCGGACAGGAGATTCCTACGAGCAGTACTTC
.	.	TRBJ1-2	TRBV29-1	12	CSAPRQENGYTF	TGCAGCGCCCCCCGCCAGGAAAATGGCTACACCTTC
.	TRBD1	TRBJ2-5	TRBV30	14	CAWNRDRGLETQYF	TGTGCCTGGAACCGGGACAGGGGGCTTGAGACCCAGTACTTC
.	TRBD1	TRBJ1-6	TRBV28	14	CASRETGLGSPLHF	TGTGCCAGCAGAGAGACAGGGTTGGGTTCACCCCTCCACTTT
.	TRBD1	TRBJ1-1	TRBV30	15	CAWAGTGWGDTEAFF	TGTGCCTGGGCCGGGACAGGGTGGGGGGACACTGAAGCTTTCTTT
.	.	TRBJ2-7	TRBV10-3	13	CAISQGTSYEQYF	TGTGCCATCAGCCAGGGGACCTCTTACGAGCAGTACTTC